This T cell receptor beta chain was profiled in a study of TIL therapy for anti-PD-1-resistant metastatic lung cancer. Background on the study: Patients had a median age of approximately 56 years (range roughly 38-85).

The germline V gene has CDR1 MNHEY and CDR2 SVGAGI. Trimming stripped 2 bases from V and 7 bases from J, with 10 bases between. CDR3 length: 13 residues. As to time point: pre-treatment sample, taken before nivolumab and TIL therapy. Pleural nodules or supraclavicular lymph nodes made up most of the excised metastases sampled. Progressing patients received lymphodepletion, expanded TIL infusion and IL-2. In regard to this clone: Its cognate antigen is unknown.

Study observations and caveats: Many TIL product clones were absent from baseline tumor, suggesting clonal contraction.

The libraries were made with immunoSEQ v3. Libraries were sequenced to 1.5 million to 2 million read pairs (survey) or roughly 4.5-6.5 million (deep). The method was immunoSEQ multiplex PCR; TCRdb's version includes in-frame clones alone and lacks a portion of them. Among thousands of clones listed, around 75% were seen once. The clonotype comes from a person between 25 and 80 years old with non-small cell lung cancer. The V call is TRBV6-5, the J call TRBJ2-3; D possibly corresponds to TRBD1 (6 bases). Sample: tumor tissue, taken at baseline. The chain's CDR3 is CASSYDRKYTQYF. The CDR3 nucleotides read TGTGCCAGCAGTTACGACAGGAAATATACGCAGTATTTT.